Each of the 25 T cell receptor beta chains below was sequenced from the same sample in a study of T-cell memory formation after mild COVID-19. TCRdb reprocessed the 5' RACE reads via MiXCR and lists one record per CDR3 protein. Among fewer than 350,000 distinct CDR3 sequences listed, less than 20% were seen once. The sample comprised PBMCs or a T cell subset sorted from them (not recorded which). The origin of the receptors is a man between 18 and 29 years old who had mild COVID-19 (a few samples of this study predate the infection). Cell type and time point are not known.

There are a few counts of this clonotype. The genes are TRBV6-5 and TRBJ1-2, with a weak D call TRBD1 (6 bases). Trimming shortened V by 6 bases and J by 7 bases, and 15 bases separated the two germline ends. Germline CDR1 reads MNHEY; CDR2 reads SVGAGI. CDR3 size: 13 residues. The CDR3 here is CASSLGGARGYTF. DNA for the CDR3: TGTGCCAGCAGCCTAGGGGGGGCGCGTGGCTACACCTTC.

This clonotype came up a few times. V is TRBV6-6 and J is TRBJ2-1; weak D call: TRBD1 (6 bases). There are 14 residues in the CDR3. Trimming left V 11 bases short and J 6 bases short, with 20 bases between. CDR1 is MNHNY and CDR2 is SVGAGI in the germline V gene (reference sequence). CDR3 sequence reads: CAAPGTPGSNEQFF. The CDR3 bases are TGTGCCGCCCCCGGGACACCGGGGAGCAATGAGCAGTTCTTC.

The V call is TRBV11-2, the J call TRBJ1-1; maybe TRBD1 (6 bases). The germline V gene encodes CDR1 SGHAT and CDR2 FQNNGV. The ends were cut back, 7 bases at V and 8 bases at J, with 17 bases in the middle. The CDR3 covers 13 residues. CDR3 coding DNA: TGTGCCAGCACCCTAACGGGGGGGGCGGAAGCTTTCTTT. Residues: CASTLTGGAEAFF.

This clonotype was seen only a few times. The chain links TRBV11-2 to TRBJ2-1; D call uncertain. The CDR3 runs to 13 residues. Germline values: CDR1 SGHAT, CDR2 FQNNGV. Trimming removed 1 base from V and 8 bases from J, with 9 bases in between. In nucleotides, the CDR3 is TGTGCCAGCAGCTTAGGGTTAGCCTATGAGCAGTTCTTC. It codes for CASSLGLAYEQFF.

This CDR3 is CASSREPGQGQHEQYV. DNA of the CDR3: TGTGCCAGCTCACGCGAACCGGGACAGGGACAGCACGAGCAGTACGTC. This chain joins TRBV18 and TRBJ2-7; TRBD1 matches at 9 bases. Germline CDR1 is KGHSH and CDR2 is LQKENI. Trimming cost V 4 bases and J 5 bases; bases outside gene matches: 12. The CDR3 sequence is 16 residues long.

This clonotype was seen a few times. CDR3 sequence reads: CASRQGGDTDTQYF. For the CDR3, the DNA is TGCGCCAGCAGACAGGGGGGGGACACAGATACGCAGTATTTT. The J gene is TRBJ2-3, the V gene TRBV5-1; D perhaps matches TRBD1 (8 bases). Trimming cost V 5 bases and J 2 bases, with 12 bases left between them. There are 14 residues in the CDR3. The germline V gene encodes CDR1 SGHRS and CDR2 YFSETQ.

This clonotype was observed a handful of times. The chain recombines TRBV20-1 with TRBJ1-6; weak D call: TRBD1 (5 bases). The germline V and J ends were trimmed by 3 bases and 7 bases, with 13 bases remaining between them. Germline V gene lookup returns CDR1 DFQATT and CDR2 SNEGSKA (reference sequence). The CDR3 is 14 amino acids. CDR3 sequence: CSASREHRNSPLHF. CDR3 nucleotides: TGCAGTGCTAGCCGGGAGCACAGGAATTCACCCCTCCACTTT.

CDR3 in amino acids: CASSQPGTLYNEQFF. The CDR3 DNA is TGCGCCAGCAGCCAACCGGGGACACTATACAATGAGCAGTTCTTC. This chain connects TRBV4-1 to TRBJ2-1, with D possibly being TRBD1 (6 bases). V shed 2 bases and J shed 4 bases, with 12 bases lying between them. This CDR3 is built from 15 residues. Germline lookup yields CDR1 MGHRA and CDR2 YSYEKL.

The chain is built from TRBV29-1 and TRBJ1-1; D unclear. V was cut by 4 bases and J by 0 bases, with 9 bases left in between. There are 13 residues in the CDR3. Germline V CDR1 and CDR2: SQVTM, ANQGSEA. The CDR3 here is CSVGGVLNTEAFF. CDR3 DNA: TGCAGCGTTGGTGGGGTACTGAACACTGAAGCTTTCTTT. Together with reference TRBV29-1 and TRBJ1-1, the CDR3 gives the full variable domain: SAVISQKPSRDICQRGTSLTIQCQVDSQVTMMFWYRQQPGQSLTLIATANQGSEATYESGFVIDKFPISRPNLTFSTLTVSNMSPEDSSIYLCSVGGVLNTEAFFGQGTRLTVV.

This chain uses TRBV28 with TRBJ2-7; TRBD2 matches at 7 bases. With 6 bases clipped from V and 2 bases from J, the junction kept 10 bases outside the gene matches. The CDR3 is 15 residues long. CDR1 is MDHEN and CDR2 is SYDVKM in the germline V gene. Here the CDR3 reads CASSPGLVAAYEQYV. The CDR3 DNA follows: TGTGCCAGCAGCCCTGGACTAGTGGCAGCCTACGAGCAGTACGTC.

This rearrangement joins TRBV7-2 to TRBJ1-2; D ambiguous. Germline lookup yields CDR1 SGHTA and CDR2 FQGNSA. The length of the CDR3 is 13 residues. V was shortened by 5 bases and J by 6 bases, with 13 bases between the two germline ends. The CDR3: CASSPLARDGYTF. The CDR3 region has the DNA TGTGCCAGCAGCCCGCTGGCCCGCGATGGCTACACCTTC.

The chain employs TRBV7-2 and TRBJ1-6; TRBD1 might be the D (5 bases). Germline CDR1 is SGHTA and CDR2 is FQGNSA. The CDR3 sequence is 15 residues long. V lost 1 base and J 8 bases, leaving 12 bases between the germline ends. CDR3 in DNA: TGTGCCAGCAGCTTAGTGGCAGGGCGGGATTCACCCCTCCACTTT. It codes for CASSLVAGRDSPLHF.

This clonotype has more than one count but fewer than ten. The CDR3 is CASRGQGDSQPQHF. DNA of the CDR3: TGTGCCAGCAGAGGACAGGGGGATAGTCAGCCCCAGCATTTT. The chain carries TRBV12-3 or TRBV12-4 and TRBJ1-5; TRBD1 aligns across 10 bases. J gave up 6 bases and V 6 bases, and 5 bases lay outside the gene matches. CDR3 size: 14 residues.

This clonotype was counted a few times. The V gene is TRBV7-9, the J gene TRBJ2-7; 8 bases line up with TRBD1. The junction had 4 bases not matched to a gene; V was cut back by 0 bases and J by 0 bases. The CDR3 spans 16 residues. Germline V lookup: CDR1 SEHNR, CDR2 FQNEAQ (reference sequence). CDR3 DNA: TGTGCCAGCAGCTTAGCCAGGGGGCGGGCCTCCTACGAGCAGTACGTC. Translating gives CASSLARGRASYEQYV.

This clonotype turned up a few times. J is TRBJ2-5 and V is TRBV5-1; 8 positions match TRBD2. V lost 0 bases to trimming and J lost 5 bases; unmatched junction nucleotides: 6. This CDR3 spans 15 amino acids. Germline V CDR1 and CDR2: SGHRS, YFSETQ. CDR3 residues: CASSLASGGYETQYF. The CDR3 DNA reads as TGCGCCAGCAGCTTGGCATCGGGGGGGTATGAGACCCAGTACTTC. The complete variable domain, with remaining parts taken from reference TRBV5-1 and TRBJ2-5, reads KAGVTQTPRYLIKTRGQQVTLSCSPISGHRSVSWYQQTPGQGLQFLFEYFSETQRNKGNFPGRFSGRQFSNSRSEMNVSTLELGDSALYLCASSLASGGYETQYFGPGTRLLVL.

A few counts support this clonotype. The rearrangement uses TRBV11-2 and TRBJ2-1; D is possibly TRBD1 or TRBD2 (6 bases each). Trimming left V 2 bases short and J 5 bases short, with 13 bases between. This CDR3 is built from 15 residues. The germline CDR1 and CDR2 sequences are SGHAT and FQNNGV. The CDR3 DNA reads as TGTGCCAGCAGCTTATTCCGGGGGCGGAACAATGAGCAGTTCTTC. Its protein is CASSLFRGRNNEQFF.

The V gene is TRBV7-2, the J gene TRBJ2-5, with D possibly being TRBD2 (5 bases). V lost 2 bases and J lost 4, with 11 bases in between. There are 14 residues in the CDR3. CDR1 and CDR2 (germline): SGHTA, FQGNSA. The CDR3 reads CASSLWLASETQYF. CDR3 nucleotide sequence: TGTGCCAGCAGCTTATGGCTAGCTTCAGAGACCCAGTACTTC.

The J gene is TRBJ1-2, the V gene TRBV20-1, with 11 positions matching TRBD1. V lost 6 bases and J lost 7; bases outside the gene matches: 10. Germline V CDR1 and CDR2: DFQATT, SNEGSKA (reference sequence). This CDR3 has 14 amino acids. CDR3 residues: CSAPIGQGAGGYTF. CDR3 DNA sequence: TGCAGTGCCCCCATAGGACAGGGGGCGGGTGGCTACACCTTC.

The V gene is TRBV4-3, the J gene TRBJ2-7, with 8 nucleotides matching TRBD2. The germline gives CDR1 LGHNA, CDR2 YSLEER. Trimming took 3 bases from V and 5 from J; bases not matched to a gene: 3. CDR3 length: 13 residues. CDR3 bases: TGCGCCAGCAGCCACAGGACTAGCCACGAGCAGTACGTC. Protein sequence: CASSHRTSHEQYV.

J is TRBJ2-3 and V is TRBV7-3, with a possible D match to TRBD2 (6 bases). The CDR3 is made up of 16 amino acids. Trimming cost V 5 bases and J 5 bases, with 20 bases left between them. CDR1 and CDR2 from the germline V gene are SGHTA and FQGTGA. The CDR3 bases are TGTGCCAGCAGCGAAAAAGGCACTCCGGGGGTAGATACGCAGTATTTT. Translating gives CASSEKGTPGVDTQYF.

The chain is built from TRBV7-3 and TRBJ2-1; D unclear. The CDR3 is 16 amino acids. V lost 5 bases and J lost 3, with 17 bases in between. Germline CDR1 is SGHTA and CDR2 is FQGTGA. CDR3 sequence (DNA): TGTGCCAGCAGCCCAAAGGGTGCTGGGCGCTACAATGAGCAGTTCTTC. Translating gives CASSPKGAGRYNEQFF.

This chain links TRBV9 with TRBJ2-1; 15 bases line up with TRBD2. CDR3 size: 16 residues. Trimming at V came to 6 bases and at J to 8 bases, leaving 9 bases not matched to a gene. The germline gives CDR1 SGDLS, CDR2 YYNGEE. The CDR3 loop reads CASTGLAGGTVDEQFF. CDR3 DNA: TGTGCCAGCACGGGACTAGCGGGGGGCACGGTCGATGAGCAGTTCTTC.

This clonotype was observed at least ten times. The rearrangement uses TRBV12-3 or TRBV12-4 and TRBJ2-2; D is ambiguous. The CDR3 is made up of 14 amino acids. Deletions cut 1 base from V and 4 bases from J, with 7 bases between. CDR3 region: CASSLGQLTGELFF. As DNA, the CDR3 is TGTGCCAGCAGTTTAGGGCAACTCACCGGGGAGCTGTTTTTT.

This clonotype occurred many times. The rearrangement joins TRBV5-4 to TRBJ2-7, with D maybe TRBD1 (6 bases). V was shortened by 4 bases and J by 6 bases, with 20 bases between the two germline ends. This CDR3 is built from 15 residues. Looked up from germline, CDR1 is SGHNT and CDR2 is YYREEE (reference sequence). CDR3 region: CASSLGATNPGEQYF. CDR3 coding DNA: TGTGCCAGCAGCCTGGGGGCGACGAATCCCGGCGAGCAGTACTTC.

This clonotype came up many times. The chain uses TRBV30 and TRBJ2-3; no definite D call. The ends were cut back, 0 bases at V and 1 base at J, with 2 bases in the middle. The CDR3 runs to 12 residues. From germline, CDR1 is GTSNPN and CDR2 SVGIG (reference sequence). CDR3 residues: CAWSVRTDTQYF. The CDR3 nucleotides read TGTGCCTGGAGTGTACGCACAGATACGCAGTATTTT.